This is a list of T cell receptor beta chains from one sample in a study of vaccination and CD4 T cells after COVID-19. One entry per CDR3 protein, called by TCRdb with MiXCR from the PCR reads. The sample carries nearly 7,000 distinct CDR3 sequences, about 70% recorded once. No antigens are known for them. The sample taken for sequencing was CD4+ T cells from blood, cultured in vitro. Receptor source: a human donor who had recovered from COVID-19. The CDR3 runs from the conserved cysteine through the conserved F or W. The D gene is left open where the match is weak. Clone sizes are given selectively: once, few, many, or a class where the clone is expanded.

V gene	clone size	D gene	J gene	CDR3 protein	CDR3 DNA
TRBV6-2/TRBV6-3	.	.	TRBJ1-6	CASTFVQTSSYNSPLHF	TGTGCCAGCACCTTCGTACAGACCAGCTCCTATAATTCACCCCTCCACTTT
TRBV7-2	.	.	TRBJ1-5	CASSPDGGPNQPQHF	TGTGCCAGCAGCCCAGACGGCGGACCCAATCAGCCCCAGCATTTT
TRBV9	.	TRBD1	TRBJ1-1	CASSVDREGQGLGAEAFF	TGTGCCAGCAGCGTAGATCGAGAGGGACAGGGGCTTGGGGCTGAAGCTTTCTTT
TRBV10-1	.	TRBD1	TRBJ1-5	CASSKRTGNQPQHF	TGCGCCAGCAGTAAAAGGACAGGGAATCAGCCCCAGCATTTT
TRBV2	.	TRBD1	TRBJ2-1	CASSDLDRGGEQFF	TGTGCCAGCAGTGACCTAGACAGGGGCGGTGAGCAGTTCTTC
TRBV18	.	TRBD1	TRBJ1-5	CASSPGTGGNQPQHF	TGTGCCAGCTCCCCAGGGACAGGGGGGAATCAGCCCCAGCATTTT
TRBV28	.	TRBD1	TRBJ1-2	CASKAPGQGNYGYTF	TGTGCCAGCAAGGCCCCGGGACAGGGGAACTATGGCTACACCTTC
TRBV2	.	.	TRBJ2-1	CASREGGNEQFF	TGTGCCAGCAGGGAAGGGGGTAATGAGCAGTTCTTC
TRBV15	few	TRBD2	TRBJ2-5	CATSREAGGVSGTQYF	TGTGCCACCAGCAGAGAGGCGGGAGGAGTCTCAGGGACCCAGTACTTC
TRBV5-1	.	TRBD1	TRBJ1-2	CASRTGTGNDHNAF	TGCGCCAGCAGAACCGGGACAGGGAACGATCACAACGCCTTC
TRBV19	.	TRBD1	TRBJ2-5	CASSTRQGLEETQYF	TGTGCCAGTAGTACTAGACAGGGGTTGGAAGAGACCCAGTACTTC
TRBV25-1	.	.	TRBJ1-6	CASSVATGFSPLHF	TGTGCCAGCAGCGTTGCGACAGGTTTTTCACCCCTCCACTTT
TRBV6-1	.	TRBD2	TRBJ2-1	CASSPSGGETNNEQFF	TGTGCCAGCAGTCCTAGCGGGGGGGAAACAAACAATGAGCAGTTCTTC
TRBV7-2	.	.	TRBJ1-2	CASSLSRGGYTF	TGTGCCAGCAGCTTAAGTAGGGGTGGCTACACCTTC
TRBV15	.	TRBD1	TRBJ2-1	CATSNPGGSPYNEQFF	TGTGCCACCAGCAATCCAGGGGGATCCCCCTACAATGAGCAGTTCTTC
TRBV24-1	.	.	TRBJ2-5	CATSDPRQGGETQYF	TGTGCCACCAGTGATCCTCGTCAGGGCGGAGAGACCCAGTACTTC
TRBV7-6	.	TRBD2	TRBJ2-5	CASSLVGGETQYF	TGTGCCAGCAGCTTAGTGGGAGGGGAGACCCAGTACTTC
TRBV20-1	.	TRBD2	TRBJ2-3	CSARVASGGAVDTQYF	TGCAGTGCTAGAGTCGCTAGCGGGGGGGCAGTAGATACGCAGTATTTT
TRBV19	.	.	TRBJ1-2	CASSGSAGPGRGGYTF	TGTGCCAGTAGTGGGTCCGCAGGGCCAGGAAGGGGTGGCTACACCTTC
TRBV4-1	.	.	TRBJ2-5	CASSQDVRRGETQYF	TGCGCCAGCAGCCAAGATGTACGGAGGGGAGAGACCCAGTACTTC
TRBV7-2	.	.	TRBJ1-6	CASTGNSNSPLHF	TGTGCCAGTACAGGGAACTCTAATTCACCCCTCCACTTT
TRBV7-6	.	TRBD1	TRBJ1-2	CASSSRQGTNYGYTF	TGTGCCAGCAGCTCAAGACAGGGGACTAACTATGGCTACACCTTC
TRBV7-9	once	.	TRBJ2-3	CASSLGTRRHTDTQYF	TGTGCCAGCAGCTTAGGAACGAGGAGACACACAGATACGCAGTATTTT
TRBV20-1	.	TRBD2	TRBJ2-5	CSARGREPGLALQETQYF	TGCAGTGCGCGGGGGCGGGAGCCGGGACTAGCGCTCCAAGAGACCCAGTACTTC
TRBV7-2	.	.	TRBJ1-1	CASSLNRNTEAFF	TGTGCCAGCAGCTTGAACAGGAACACTGAAGCTTTCTTT
TRBV7-8	.	.	TRBJ1-1	CASSPPDRNTEAFF	TGTGCCAGCAGCCCACCAGACAGGAACACTGAAGCTTTCTTT
TRBV20-1	.	.	TRBJ2-2	CSASKFGGRTANTGELFF	TGCAGTGCTAGTAAGTTCGGGGGGCGGACCGCGAACACCGGGGAGCTGTTTTTT
TRBV6-1	few	.	TRBJ1-5	CASSDPLKFRDQHF	TGTGCCAGCAGTGATCCCCTTAAATTCCGGGACCAGCATTTT
TRBV27	.	TRBD1	TRBJ2-7	CASSYSGTGFDEQYF	TGTGCCAGCAGTTATTCCGGGACAGGCTTCGATGAGCAGTACTTC
TRBV7-9	.	.	TRBJ1-2	CASSVGQNYGYTF	TGTGCCAGCAGCGTTGGACAGAACTATGGCTACACCTTC
TRBV19	.	.	TRBJ1-2	CASSSTGNSYGYTF	TGTGCCAGTAGTTCCACCGGGAACTCCTATGGCTACACCTTC
TRBV6-5	few	.	TRBJ1-2	CASSSPGGRSYTF	TGTGCCAGCAGTTCCCCCGGGGGCCGTAGCTACACCTTC
TRBV12-3/TRBV12-4	.	TRBD1	TRBJ1-4	CASSLGDRVGEKLFF	TGTGCCAGCAGTTTGGGGGACAGGGTTGGAGAAAAACTGTTTTTT
TRBV20-1	once	TRBD2	TRBJ2-4	CSAAGTSRSKNIQYF	TGCAGTGCTGCAGGGACTAGCAGGTCCAAAAACATTCAGTACTTC
TRBV24-1	few	TRBD1	TRBJ2-7	CATSDHRDSPNEQYF	TGTGCCACCAGTGATCACCGGGACAGTCCCAACGAGCAGTACTTT